The sequence of this TCR beta chain was determined in a study of lymphopenia after photon versus proton radiotherapy. Points from the study as a whole: Post-nadir diversity loss with photons came from oligoclonal expansion, particularly CD8+ Temra cells. Post-nadir TCR diversity decline inversely tracked overall survival among those who died.

Only in-frame clones appear in the TCRdb table, and some are missing; sequencing was by immunoSEQ multiplex PCR. The sample yields around 64,000 clones, around 90% seen once. Regarding this clone: Antigen specificity is unknown.

Germline V gives CDR1 SGHRS, CDR2 YFSETQ. The CDR3 spans 15 residues. The ends lost 3 bases at V and 5 bases at J; junction bases unmatched: 6. This clonotype originated in an older man with esophageal cancer. The rearrangement uses TRBV5-1 and TRBJ2-1, with 9 bases lining up with TRBD2. The specimen comprised peripheral blood, sampled from a patient treated with proton-based radiotherapy. The CDR3 protein is CASSWREGLNNEQFF. The CDR3 DNA reads as TGCGCCAGCAGCTGGCGGGAGGGGTTAAACAATGAGCAGTTCTTC.